Here is one TCR beta chain with its context. The antigen remains unidentified. The data originate from a study of monozygotic twins with inflammatory bowel disease. Study-level results: Subtypes among T cells remained indistinguishable.

The CDR3 has 15 residues. With the 5' RACE reads reprocessed, TCRdb shows one record per CDR3 protein and no DNA. Here the sample table reports 330,000 or so distinct CDR3 sequences. The receptor was isolated from a human donor with ulcerative colitis or Crohn's disease, or a healthy co-twin of an affected twin (not recorded which). This chain links TRBV12-3 or TRBV12-4 with TRBJ2-2; checking the TCRdb D call of TRBD1 is not possible without DNA. The material sequenced was blood. CDR3 amino acids: CASSFRGLNTGELFF.